The 17 T cell receptor beta chains given below trace back to one sample, sequenced in a study of cytomegalovirus exposure and HLA in healthy donors. The protocol was immunoSEQ multiplex PCR, while the TCRdb copy is restricted to in-frame clones and leaves out a portion. The sample lists 230,000 or so clones, around 88% occurring once. The sample taken for sequencing was PBMCs. The receptors derive from a woman aged 18-29 years in good health and CMV-seronegative.

This clone was recorded a few times. The CDR3 DNA reads TGTGCCAGCAGCCAAGAAGGTTCAACAGAACCGTTCTATGGCTACACCTTC. Translation: CASSQEGSTEPFYGYTF. The chain uses TRBV4-2 and TRBJ1-2; no clear D. The V end was cut by 0 bases, the J end by 4 bases, with 18 bases between. The CDR3 consists of 17 residues. Germline CDR1 and CDR2: LGHNA and YNFKEQ.

The gene calls are TRBV29-1 and TRBJ2-3, with D possibly being TRBD2 (6 bases). This CDR3 is built from 17 residues. Germline-derived CDR1 and CDR2 are SQVTM and ANQGSEA. Trimming cost V 6 bases and J 0 bases, with 22 bases left between them. CDR3 protein: CSVGGGLGIPSTDTQYF. CDR3 nucleotides: TGCAGCGTCGGAGGAGGGCTCGGAATCCCTAGCACAGATACGCAGTATTTT.

As regards this clone: The junction does not match germline at one end; this may be a read error. V usage is TRBV29-1 and J usage is TRBJ2-1; no definite D call. The CDR3 length is 12 residues. Germline values: CDR1 SQVTM, CDR2 ANQGSEA. CDR3 loop: CSVEDSDNEQFF. In DNA, the CDR3 is TGCAGCGTTGAAGACTCCGACAATGAGCAGTTCTTC.

The J gene is TRBJ2-1, the V gene TRBV7-9; 7 bases are shared with TRBD1. This CDR3 has 15 amino acids. Germline CDR1 reads SEHNR; CDR2 reads FQNEAQ (reference sequence). J was trimmed by 5 bases and V by 1 base; bases with no gene match: 5. CDR3 region: CASSLGPQGDNEQFF. In nucleotides, the CDR3 is TGTGCCAGCAGCTTAGGGCCCCAGGGGGACAATGAGCAGTTCTTC.

V gene TRBV28 combines with J gene TRBJ2-1, with 13 bases lining up with TRBD2. V shed 5 bases, J shed 7 bases, and the junction held 11 bases outside the gene matches. Looked up from germline, CDR1 is MDHEN and CDR2 is SYDVKM. This CDR3 contains 17 residues. This CDR3 is CASSPAAGTSGTNEQFF. DNA for the CDR3: TGTGCCAGCAGTCCAGCTGCCGGGACTAGCGGGACAAATGAGCAGTTCTTC.

There are a few counts of this clone. V is TRBV7-9 and J is TRBJ2-7, with 7 nucleotides matching TRBD1. This CDR3 has 14 residues. V dropped 6 bases and J dropped 1; count of bases not matched to a gene: 6. The germline V gene has CDR1 SEHNR and CDR2 FQNEAQ (reference sequence). The CDR3 DNA follows: TGTGCCAGCAGTCATACCAGGGGGTCCTACGAGCAGTACTTC. Its protein product is CASSHTRGSYEQYF.

This clone was seen once. The chain combines TRBV19 with TRBJ1-1; 8 bases are a match to TRBD1. The V segment lost 4 bases and the J segment 11 bases; nucleotides outside the gene matches: 9. The CDR3 covers 13 residues. Germline-derived CDR1 and CDR2 are LNHDA and SQIVND (reference sequence). For the CDR3, the DNA is TGTGCCAGTAGTAGGACAGGGAGGGGTGACGCTTTCTTT. This gives the protein CASSRTGRGDAFF. Based on the CDR3 plus reference TRBV19 and TRBJ1-1, the full variable domain is DGGITQSPKYLFRKEGQNVTLSCEQNLNHDAMYWYRQDPGQGLRLIYYSQIVNDFQKGDIAEGYSVSREKKESFPLTVTSAQKNPTAFYLCASSRTGRGDAFFGQGTRLTVV.

The chain combines TRBV4-1 with TRBJ1-2, with D possibly being TRBD1 (6 bases). V was shortened by 3 bases and J by 7 bases, with 18 bases between the two germline ends. In germline, CDR1 is MGHRA, CDR2 YSYEKL. The CDR3 spans 15 residues. CDR3 sequence reads: CASSQQTGKLSGYTF. The CDR3 nucleotides are TGCGCCAGCAGCCAGCAAACAGGGAAATTGAGTGGCTACACCTTC.

The rearrangement links TRBV5-1 to TRBJ2-5, with 11 bases aligning to TRBD1. The CDR3 length is 16 residues. Germline values: CDR1 SGHRS, CDR2 YFSETQ. The V and J ends lost 3 bases and 1 base, in that order; junction bases with no gene match: 5. In DNA, the CDR3 is TGCGCCAGCAGCTCGCTGGGACAGGGGGTCCAAGAGACCCAGTACTTC. Residues: CASSSLGQGVQETQYF.

The chain links TRBV5-5 to TRBJ2-7, with 9 bases that match TRBD1. J was trimmed by 3 bases and V by 4 bases; bases with no gene match: 17. Germline lookup yields CDR1 SGHKS and CDR2 YYEKEE (reference sequence). The CDR3 sequence is 18 residues long. CDR3 protein: CASSPKASKQGAFYEQYF. The CDR3 DNA reads TGTGCCAGCAGCCCGAAGGCGAGCAAACAGGGGGCTTTCTACGAGCAGTACTTC.

The chain combines TRBV28 with TRBJ1-1; TRBD1 agrees at 8 bases. Germline V lookup: CDR1 MDHEN, CDR2 SYDVKM. CDR3 length equals 12 residues. The ends lost 6 bases at V and 11 bases at J; junction bases unmatched: 8. In DNA, the CDR3 is TGTGCCAGCAGCCCCGACAGGGGTAGCGCTTTCTTT. The encoded protein is CASSPDRGSAFF.

The chain carries TRBV5-4 and TRBJ2-7; possibly TRBD2 for D (6 bases). The CDR3 loop spans 14 amino acids. The germline V gene has CDR1 SGHNT and CDR2 YYREEE (reference sequence). Trimming shortened V by 2 bases and J by 4 bases, and 13 bases separated the two germline ends. In nucleotides, the CDR3 is TGTGCCAGCAGCTTCTGGAGGGCCGAGTACGAGCAGTACTTC. Protein product: CASSFWRAEYEQYF.

The chain carries TRBV28 and TRBJ1-2; 10 nucleotides line up with TRBD1. The CDR3 contains 15 residues. CDR1 MDHEN and CDR2 SYDVKM come from the germline V gene. J gave up 4 bases and V 8 bases, and 10 bases lay outside the gene matches. CDR3 DNA sequence: TGTGCCAGCGGACCCGACAGGGGGCGCGCCTATGGCTACACCTTC. Translating gives CASGPDRGRAYGYTF.

This chain connects TRBV18 to TRBJ1-1, with D unclear. CDR1 is KGHSH, CDR2 LQKENI, per germline. The V gene lost 5 bases and the J gene lost 3 bases, with 10 bases spanning the gap. CDR3 size: 13 residues. The CDR3 DNA is TGTGCCAGCTCAGGTACCCGGGACACTGAAGCTTTCTTT. Its protein product is CASSGTRDTEAFF.

This clone appeared a single time. The chain has TRBV19 and TRBJ1-5; weak D call: TRBD1 (5 bases). Germline V lookup: CDR1 LNHDA, CDR2 SQIVND (reference sequence). The V end was cut by 4 bases, the J end by 6 bases, with 13 bases between. The CDR3 covers 14 residues. CDR3 nucleotides: TGTGCCAGTAGTAAGTCCCAGGGTGTTCAGCCCCAGCATTTT. This codes for CASSKSQGVQPQHF. The whole variable domain, filled in from reference TRBV19 and TRBJ1-5, reads DGGITQSPKYLFRKEGQNVTLSCEQNLNHDAMYWYRQDPGQGLRLIYYSQIVNDFQKGDIAEGYSVSREKKESFPLTVTSAQKNPTAFYLCASSKSQGVQPQHFGDGTRLSIL.

In this sample, this clone turned up once. The chain is built from TRBV9 and TRBJ1-5, with 8 bases that match TRBD1. Germline V gene data show CDR1 as SGDLS and CDR2 as YYNGEE. CDR3 length: 16 amino acids. With V trimmed by 0 bases and J by 8 bases, 10 bases remained unmatched. The CDR3 spells CASSVDPRGPWEPQHF. The CDR3 bases are TGTGCCAGCAGCGTAGATCCCAGGGGGCCGTGGGAGCCCCAGCATTTT.

Comment on this clone: This specimen includes other DNA sequences encoding the same CDR3. This chain joins TRBV19 and TRBJ2-2, with D unresolved. This CDR3 comprises 12 residues. Germline values: CDR1 LNHDA, CDR2 SQIVND (reference sequence). V lost 4 bases and J lost 4, with 4 bases in between. The CDR3 here is CASSRVTGELFF. The CDR3 DNA reads as TGTGCCAGTAGTAGAGTCACCGGGGAGCTGTTTTTT.